Included here is one T cell receptor (beta chain) sequence, with context. This clone came up a few times. Its recognized antigen is unknown. Nothing much larger sits one base from this clone, and base qualities are not available. Libraries came from the immunoSEQ multiplex PCR assay. For the multiplex PCR, a mixture combining 60 forward primers for TCR Vbeta segments and 13 reverse primers for TCR Jbeta segments was used. A multiplex PCR assay on genomic DNA amplified the CDR3 region of rearranged TCR beta genes. On the Illumina HiSeq System, the amplified TCR beta libraries were sequenced as 87-base-pair reads. The authors' analysis ran thus. A later analysis counted tens of millions of unique TCR beta chains across the 666 repertoires, and around 9.9 million of these chains were shared by at least two donors. A nearest-neighbor algorithm error-corrected the raw reads and collapsed the reads into unique sequences, merging closely related sequences to remove PCR and sequencing errors. Alignment of CDR3 sequences to IMGT reference sequences was used to assign V, D and J gene segments. For a sequence to be retained, a match of at least six nucleotides was required to both a V gene segment and a J gene segment. A rearrangement counted as productive if the CDR3 had no stop codons and remained in frame with V and J, and every other rearrangement counted as non-productive. CDR3 was defined by IMGT convention, running from the second conserved V-encoded cysteine to the conserved J-encoded phenylalanine. In an earlier analysis of 587 of the donors, sequences lacking an unambiguous match to a single V gene segment were excluded. In an earlier analysis of several hundred of the donors, a V segment was called functional when productive rearrangements were above 56.7%, and segregating when the standard deviation between donors exceeded 5%. A statistical classification framework was built for diagnosing cytomegalovirus status from the catalog of TCR beta chain sequences. A later analysis assigned V and J genes by comparing TCR nucleotide sequences with IMGT/GENE-DB human TR gene sequences. Using the TCRdist pipeline, a later analysis assigned CDR3 sequences along with most-parsimonious VDJ recombination scenarios. In a later analysis, each TCR beta chain was defined by its CDR3 amino acid sequence together with its V-gene family, and reads without a unique V-gene family were excluded. To address suspected cross-contamination and a sequencing artifact, a later analysis removed roughly 640 highly shared, low-generation-probability nucleotide sequences. For each public chain, a later analysis derived a clonal expansion index from normalized ranks of inferred template counts within each repertoire. A later analysis computed generation probabilities with a VDJ recombination model fitted to out-of-frame rearrangements, and checked the results against IGoR. A later analysis scored TCR-TCR, TCR-HLA and TCR-CMV co-occurrence with hypergeometric tests, applying a repertoire-size bias correction to TCR pairs. In a later analysis, false discovery rates were estimated by permuting HLA or CMV assignments 20 times. In a later analysis, co-occurring TCRs were grouped using DBSCAN, and TCRdist sequence similarity was added for clustering within HLA-allele-positive subsets. Repertoires with fewer than 30,000 or more than 120,000 public chains were left out of co-occurrence clustering, as were about 5 repertoires with anomalous nucleotide sharing. TCRdb took this table from immuneACCESS and kept in-frame rearrangements with V and J called. Such tables lack part of the clones; where checked against another copy, unresolved V genes explain under half of the gap, and the rest is unexplained. That table gives V, J and clone size, and the DNA gave D and trimming. Present in this sample are roughly 130,000 clones, more than 70% of which were seen just once. The top ten constitute approximately 0.97% of the sample.

The cohort comprised 666 healthy bone marrow donors. At the time of sampling, every cohort member was nominally healthy, though immune exposures that went unrecorded were likely present. Of the roughly 620 cohort members, around 280 had positive CMV serostatus and about 330 had negative CMV serostatus, and CMV serostatus was not recorded for the donor. A peripheral blood sample was provided by each donor, and peripheral blood mononuclear cells were used for TCR beta sequencing. The Qiagen DNeasy Blood Extraction Kit was used to extract genomic DNA from the blood cell samples. The entry originates in a study of cytomegalovirus exposure and HLA in healthy donors (dated by TCRdb to the late 2010s). General notes on the study: An earlier analysis of under 600 of the donors reported 250 to 350 Gb of sequence data and approximately 110 million unique TCR beta sequences from 150 million to 200 million T cells. Around 300 gigabases of sequencing data and approximately 80 million unique TCR sequences were included in an early release covering about 620 HLA-typed donors. Among the roughly 400 genotyped donors, around 81% belonged to the genetic ancestry cluster associated with self-reported Caucasian donors. The aim of the study was to test whether cataloging public T cell receptors could identify signatures of past pathogen exposure. Using immunosequencing, the study profiled T cell repertoires from about 620 subjects and related those repertoires to cytomegalovirus serostatus. Besides the first cohort of hundreds of subjects, a separate validation cohort made up of over 95 different subjects was used. The study combined high-throughput TCR immunosequencing, statistical association of individual TCRs with disease status, and machine learning to predict cytomegalovirus infection status. In a later analysis, previously published TCR beta repertoires from about 640 donors were re-analyzed and high-resolution HLA genotyping was added so that TCR occurrence patterns could be studied. Rather than using new phenotypic data, the later analysis identified candidate immune exposures from TCR beta sequences and from how often those sequences occurred across donors. An earlier analysis of 450 to 750 of the donors used high-throughput TCR beta sequencing to judge whether each TCR beta V gene segment behaved as functional or pseudogenic. Donor age, sex, ethnicity and CMV serostatus were compiled together with the repertoire data. A later genetic analysis used genome-wide SNP genotypes for about 60% of the roughly 700 donors, treating that subset as a discovery cohort. All discovery cohort repertoires had been generated using a single sequencing platform. HLA typing included class I and class II loci at four-digit resolution. The number of donors typed differed by locus, with roughly 629-640 for A, B, C, DRB1 and DQB1, roughly 520 for DQA1, approximately 570 for DPA1, and some 470 for DPB1. Because of strong linkage in the cohort, roughly five DR-DQ haplotypes were treated as single units for association and clustering. On average, 235,054 unique TCR beta nucleotide sequences were sequenced per donor among 398 genotyped donors of the cohort, with around 19% of those sequences being non-productive. What the study reported, not specific to this receptor: HLA typing was unavailable for some donors at each locus, so association tests used only the typed subset. The cohort was sequenced for TCR beta chains only, and without alpha or paired-chain data the features that could be detected were limited. Because the 87-base-pair reads could not distinguish some IMGT-functional V segments, including TRBV6-2 and TRBV6-3, those segments were excluded. In an earlier analysis of a few hundred of the donors, most TCR beta V segments were observed in productive rearrangements about 87% or about 30% of the time, broadly matching IMGT annotations. Because counts were too low, about 18 rarely observed V segments, including chromosome 9 orphons, were left out of the earlier analysis of 500 to 650 of the donors. At a false discovery rate of 0.05, a later analysis linked roughly 17,000 TCR beta sequences to specific HLA alleles. Correlated functional status among segregating V segments might be attributable to linkage disequilibrium, but an unknown experimental factor could not be ruled out. A total of 150 or so TCR beta chains were listed by the study as associated with cytomegalovirus. While some public TCRs were present in many individuals, most TCR sequences turned up only very rarely across donors. In a later analysis, most CMV-associated TCR beta chains were found to appear HLA-restricted, with HLA associations seemingly driven largely by CMV exposure. In a later analysis, HLA-associated TCR beta chains were found to be more clonally expanded and to have lower generation probabilities than equally common non-associated chains. According to the authors, the approach could potentially be generalized to other disease states and immunological phenotypes. When HLA alleles, especially DR and DQ, strongly co-occurred, attributing TCR associations to individual alleles was difficult. Roughly uniform sequencing depth across donors was assumed in presence/absence analyses, although this assumption may not hold. A further reported finding was that TCR beta sequences accurately predicted the HLA-A and HLA-B alleles for most subjects in the first cohort. A few of the identified cytomegalovirus-associated TCR beta chains were confirmed in vitro to be specific for cytomegalovirus antigens. The sequencing pipeline was judged likely to have produced a cluster of highly shared sequence variants as a technical artifact. An association between a missense DCLRE1C variant and V-gene and J-gene trimming of TCR beta chains was found in a later genetic analysis and replicated in an independent cohort. According to a later analysis, TCR association rates differed among HLA loci, with DRB1 alleles showing the most associated TCRs and HLA-C alleles showing the fewest. A later analysis reported that several top co-occurrence clusters appeared linked to parvovirus B19, influenza, CMV and Epstein-Barr virus. The classifier was reported to diagnose cytomegalovirus status with high specificity and sensitivity in both the original cohort and the validation cohort. Compared with the approximately 720-donor mean, donors in an Asian-associated ancestry cluster had fewer N-insertions in productive TCRs, according to a later genetic analysis. For the cohort, immune exposure information was limited to CMV serostatus.

V is shortened by 4 bases, J by 1 base, and the region joining them spans 19 bases. The germline V gene specifies SGDLS as CDR1 and YYNGEE as CDR2. From the cysteine up to the phenylalanine, the CDR3 has a length of 17 residues. Of the read, only the CDR3 DNA is kept; its 51 bases are in frame from base 1. The material sequenced was PBMCs. The V and J segments used are TRBV9 and TRBJ2-3, and perhaps TRBD1 as D gene, on 5 matching bases. The TCR originated in a human donor in good health. The DNA reads as follows: TGTGCCAGCAGCTCCCAGACGACAGCATATCGCACAGATACGCAGTATTTT. Its translation is CASSSQTTAYRTDTQYF.